These 2 T cell receptor beta chains were sequenced from one sample in a study of blood T cell repertoires in COVID-19. The protocol was immunoSEQ multiplex PCR, while the TCRdb copy is restricted to in-frame clones and leaves out a portion. Of about 110,000 clones listed, over 80% are singletons. Specimen: peripheral blood. Receptors originate from a woman aged 25-40 years with acute or convalescent COVID-19.

This clone was recorded only once. V is TRBV2 and J is TRBJ1-4; D perhaps matches TRBD1 (5 bases). Germline V gene sequence: CDR1 SNHLY, CDR2 FYNNEI. V dropped 8 bases and J dropped 0 bases, with 16 bases sitting between them. The CDR3 runs 16 residues. This CDR3 reads CASVNPGLATNEKLFF. CDR3 DNA: TGTGCCAGCGTTAACCCAGGGCTTGCAACTAATGAAAAACTGTTTTTT.

The chain carries TRBV11-2 and TRBJ2-5; D remains ambiguous. The CDR3 has 14 residues. Germline CDR1 and CDR2: SGHAT and FQNNGV. V was pared by 1 base and J by 3 bases, with 9 bases between. The CDR3 region is CASSLGQDKETQYF. The CDR3 DNA follows: TGTGCCAGCAGCTTAGGGCAGGATAAAGAGACCCAGTACTTC.